The clone carrying this T cell receptor beta chain has at least ten counts. Its antigen is still unknown. Sequencing was performed with immunoSEQ multiplex PCR; in TCRdb, only in-frame clones are kept and a portion is missing. Listed here are about 40,000 clones without any singletons, the top ten holding around 1.5%. This specimen belongs to a study of T cell clonality in common variable immunodeficiency. Study-level results: CVID subjects showed higher TCRbeta clonality than healthy controls. Compared with controls, CVID subjects had fewer shared TCRbeta clones.

Blood samples were heparinized, roughly 5 to 8.5 ml per donor. The specimen was peripheral blood mononuclear cells. The sequence derives from a person between 18 and 75 years old in good health.

The part of the CDR3 DNA that was read is TGCAGTGCGGCCCTAGCGGGAGGGCCTTATGAG. This sequence encodes CSAALAGGPYE. The whole CDR3 reads CSAALAGGPYEQFF. The chain couples TRBV20-1 to TRBJ2-1; TRBD2 agrees at 12 bases. The CDR3 end falls 3 residues outside the read, so it is completed with the germline J gene. Germline-derived CDR1 and CDR2 are DFQATT and SNEGSKA (reference sequence). The CDR3 length is 14 residues. V gave up 6 bases and J gave up 8 bases; unmatched junction bases: 8.